The following is a T cell receptor beta chain sequence with its context. Its antigen target is currently unknown. There are no base qualities to consult, and no much larger clone falls within one base. The sample is drawn from a study of PD-1 blockade in classical Hodgkin lymphoma (dated by TCRdb to about 2020). Broadly, across the study: Nivolumab dosing was 3 mg/kg intravenously every 2 weeks, continuing until either disease progression or unacceptable toxicity. To define a peripheral blood immune signature of response to PD-1 blockade in classical Hodgkin lymphoma, the study combined TCR beta sequencing with CyTOF.

Per the germline V gene, SQVTM is the CDR1 and ANQGSEA is the CDR2. At the junction V is shortened by 4 bases and J by 7 bases, with 6 bases in between. The CDR3, from cysteine to phenylalanine, totals 10 residues. CDR3 DNA is the only sequence kept; it has 30 bases, read in frame from the first base. Interpreted using the paper, the time point label stands for: cycle 2 day 1 (C2D1) of nivolumab. Every trial patient had relapsed after autologous stem cell transplantation, and cohorts A, B and C differed in prior brentuximab vedotin exposure. The trial cohort was composed of roughly 60 patients with relapsed/refractory classical Hodgkin lymphoma, for whom complete response, partial response or progressive disease was recorded as best overall response. In the multi-cohort phase II CheckMate 205 trial, trial patients received single-agent nivolumab. An independent review committee assessed best overall response by applying the 2007 International Working Group response criteria. PBMCs from the trial were collected at three points: immediately before nivolumab initiation (C1D1), and during therapy at cycle 2 day 1 and cycle 4 day 1. Peripheral blood was collected in 8 mL Vacutainer Cell Preparation Tubes, from which PBMCs were isolated by centrifugation and then cryopreserved.

The research as a whole found: A significant rise by C4D1 was seen in CD4+ but not CD8+ TCR diversity (p=0.0027 vs p=0.16), with the rise being most apparent in complete responders (p=0.02). Lower diversity was seen in patients whose nivolumab began less than 1 year after ASCT, and these patients were left out of later analyses so that immune reconstitution would not confound the results. Baseline TCR diversity was reported as lower in newly diagnosed patients than in healthy donors, and lower still in relapsed/refractory patients. Only a single clinical trial cohort was studied, and what caused the repertoire differences, possibly disease activity or prior therapy, remained undefined. Trial patients achieving complete response had baseline diversity similar to newly diagnosed patients, whereas partial responders and progressors had significantly lower diversity.

Genomic DNA was extracted with the Qiagen DNeasy kit from unsorted PBMCs and from negatively selected CD4+ and CD8+ fractions. TCR beta CDR3 regions were subjected to amplification by immunoSEQ multiplex PCR with primers that anneal to V and J segments. A synthetic immune receptor repertoire was used to minimize amplification bias, and any residual bias was removed computationally once sequencing was done. Concerning the study's data processing: Custom Python scripts were used to quantify repertoire diversity as the Shannon entropy index. Unsorted, CD4+ and CD8+ repertoires were examined separately, except in combined analyses, for which CD4+ and CD8+ sequences were merged in silico. Clonal expansion was defined as at least a 2-fold frequency increase after treatment relative to C1D1, with a pseudocount of 0.5 for undetected baseline clones. Clones with 0 or 1 copy at C1D1 were classified as singleton clones, and clones with 2 or more copies were classified as non-singleton clones. Clones expanded in unsorted samples were annotated as CD4+, CD8+ or unknown by matching protein sequences in sorted samples from the same patient. Wilcoxon tests on paired samples were used to test diversity changes from C1D1 to C4D1. TCRdb re-hosts the immuneACCESS table, in-frame sequences only. Its copies lack some clones; in the studies checked, an unresolved V gene accounts for under half of them, and the cause for the rest is not known. V and J calls and clone size follow that table, whereas D and trimming were derived from the DNA. The sample profile shows some 10,000 clones; 70% to 80% of them were found once. The ten biggest clones cover 30% to 35% of the sample.

The clonotype originates from a human donor with classical Hodgkin lymphoma. The source was peripheral blood mononuclear cells (PBMCs), collected before the second cycle of nivolumab. This sequence uses TRBV29-1 and TRBJ2-3, with the D segment identity uncertain. The base sequence is TGCAGCGTTGTTACGTATACGCAGTATTTT. Protein translation: CSVVTYTQYF.